This T cell receptor (beta chain) emerged from a study of blood T cell repertoires in COVID-19. Turning to the study itself: Specimens from acute and convalescent COVID-19 originated in the United States, Italy and Spain. T cells, B-cell-depleted T cells, or PBMCs provided the cDNA or gDNA that served as material.

Per the study methods: Amplifying reference gene primers gave estimates of nucleated cell counts. Using immunoSEQ multiplex PCR, the repertoire was profiled, and TCRdb retains in-frame clones only, with some absent. V and J calls and clone size follow that table, whereas D and trimming were derived from the DNA. The sample lists around 270,000 clones, approximately 89% occurring once. Unmatched junction bases numbered 4, after V lost 3 bases and J lost 1 base. Germline V lookup: CDR1 SNHLY, CDR2 FYNNEI. This CDR3 has 15 amino acids. This chain connects TRBV2 to TRBJ2-3; 7 bases align to TRBD2. The sample consisted of peripheral blood. The clonotype comes from a man in his forties who had recovered from COVID-19. The CDR3: CASSDPLAGTDTQYF. The DNA of the CDR3 is TGTGCCAGCAGTGACCCTCTAGCGGGCACAGATACGCAGTATTTT.